These 17 T cell receptor beta chains originate from one sample sequenced in a study of tumor and adjacent non-tumor tissue in lung cancer. The library came from three nested PCR rounds adapted from ARM-PCR protocols. TCRdb re-analysed the multiplex PCR reads in MiXCR, keeping a single row per CDR3 protein. Of around 210,000 distinct CDR3 sequences in the sample, roughly 70% were seen once. No cell sorting was done before RNA was extracted from the tissue. Sequenced sample: lung tumor tissue. Source of these receptors: a man aged 60 to 69 with non-small cell lung cancer.

The chain carries TRBV20-1 and TRBJ1-1; D ambiguous. The CDR3 consists of 10 residues. The V gene lost 8 bases and the J gene lost 11 bases, with 15 bases spanning the gap. Germline CDR1 is DFQATT and CDR2 is SNEGSKA (reference sequence). The CDR3 DNA follows: TGCAGTACTCTAGACCCCGTGGCTTTCTTT. Amino acid sequence: CSTLDPVAFF.

The V and J genes are TRBV20-1 and TRBJ2-1, with 10 bases fitting TRBD2. The CDR3 length is 15 residues. The germline V gene has CDR1 DFQATT and CDR2 SNEGSKA (reference sequence). The CDR3 DNA sequence: TGCAGAGCTTATCGGACTAGCGGAGACTACAATGAGCAGTTCTTC. Translated: CRAYRTSGDYNEQFF.

Turning to this clonotype: Germline and junction disagree at one end, which may indicate a read error. The rearrangement joins TRBV19 to TRBJ1-1; no clear D gene. Germline CDR1 and CDR2: LNHDA and SQIVND (reference sequence). This CDR3 region has 18 residues. The CDR3 reads CASSKGRTSTRDNTETFF. In DNA, the CDR3 is TGTGCCAGTAGTAAAGGGCGTACGTCTACCCGGGATAACACTGAAACTTTCTTT. Variable domain in full (rest from reference TRBV19 and TRBJ1-1): DGGITQSPKYLFRKEGQNVTLSCEQNLNHDAMYWYRQDPGQGLRLIYYSQIVNDFQKGDIAEGYSVSREKKESFPLTVTSAQKNPTAFYLCASSKGRTSTRDNTETFFGQGTRLTVV.

Note on this clonotype: Being one base from a much bigger clone, this may be a read error. The CDR3 region is CASSLADFANTGELFF. The CDR3 nucleotides are TGTGCCAGCAGTCTCGCGGATTTCGCGAACACCGGGGAGCTGTTTTTT. This chain uses TRBV28 with TRBJ2-2; no definite D call. Germline V gene data show CDR1 as MDHEN and CDR2 as SYDVKM. This CDR3 has 16 amino acids. V gave up 5 bases and J gave up 0 bases, with 13 bases separating them.

This clonotype came up once. This chain uses TRBV6-1 with TRBJ1-6, with no clear D. Germline CDR1 is MNHNS and CDR2 is SASEGT. Trimming cost V 2 bases and J 9 bases, with 11 bases left between them. CDR3 size: 14 residues. DNA of the CDR3: TGTGCCAGCAGTGAATTGCAGCCCCCTTCACCCCTCCACTTT. Protein sequence: CASSELQPPSPLHF.

To note about this clonotype: This CDR3 fails to terminate in the conserved phenylalanine or tryptophan, so it likely reflects a read error. This rearrangement joins TRBV11-2 to TRBJ1-1, with D maybe TRBD1 (5 bases). The CDR3 is 14 residues long. Per germline, CDR1 SGHAT and CDR2 FQNNGV. The CDR3 here is CASSLEAGSNGAFY. The DNA for the CDR3 is TGTGCCAGCAGTTTAGAAGCAGGGAGTAATGGAGCTTTCTAT.

The V gene is TRBV20-1, the J gene TRBJ2-5, with D perhaps TRBD2 (5 bases). Trimming left V 3 bases short and J 1 base short, with 15 bases between. The length of the CDR3 is 15 residues. Per the germline V gene, CDR1 is DFQATT and CDR2 is SNEGSKA (reference sequence). The DNA for the CDR3 is TGCAGTGCTAGCCTGGACTCTAATTCCCAAGAGACCCAGTACTTC. This gives the protein CSASLDSNSQETQYF.

This clonotype was counted a few times. The gene calls are TRBV20-1 and TRBJ2-2, with TRBD1 matching over 8 bases. Germline assignment: CDR1 DFQATT and CDR2 SNEGSKA (reference sequence). The CDR3 sequence is 16 residues long. V dropped 2 bases and J dropped 1; count of bases not matched to a gene: 6. The CDR3 coding sequence is TGCAGTGCTAGACCACCGGGACAGGTGAACACCGGGGAGCTGTTTTTT. The encoded protein is CSARPPGQVNTGELFF.

This clonotype was detected only once. It may be a read error: a sequence one base away is much more abundant. The chain carries TRBV29-1 and TRBJ2-2; 9 bases line up with TRBD2. The germline V gene has CDR1 SQVTM and CDR2 ANQGSEA. V gave up 6 bases and J gave up 7 bases; unmatched junction bases: 6. The CDR3 extends over 13 amino acids. Here the CDR3 DNA reads TGCAGCGTCGGGACTAGCATCATCGGGGAGCTGTTTTTT. Translated: CSVGTSIIGELFF.

Here the CDR3 reads CASSQDGSRRETQYF. CDR3 nucleotides: TGTGCCAGCAGCCAAGATGGCAGCAGACGAGAGACCCAGTACTTC. V is TRBV4-2 and J is TRBJ2-5; no reliable D call. Germline V gene lookup returns CDR1 LGHNA and CDR2 YNFKEQ. V was pared by 0 bases and J by 4 bases, with 12 bases between. This CDR3 is built from 15 residues.

In regard to this clonotype: Germline and junction disagree at one end, which may indicate a read error. This chain connects TRBV4-2 to TRBJ2-6; a possible D gene is TRBD1 (5 bases). The length of the CDR3 is 18 residues. In germline, CDR1 is LGHNA, CDR2 YNFKEQ. CDR3 loop: CTSSQEARGISGANVLTF. In DNA, the CDR3 is TGTACCAGCAGCCAAGAAGCAAGGGGAATTAGTGGGGCCAACGTCCTGACTTTC.

Comments on this clonotype: At one of its ends the junction is not consistent with the germline gene, which may arise from a read error. J is TRBJ2-7 and V is TRBV20-1; possibly TRBD2 for D (5 bases). The CDR3 covers 13 residues. CDR1 and CDR2 from the germline V gene are DFQATT and SNEGSKA (reference sequence). The CDR3 protein is CSARVREPYKQYF. CDR3 nucleotides: TGCAGTGCTAGAGTGAGGGAACCCTACAAGCAGTACTTC.

A note on this clonotype: The junction departs from germline at one end; a sequencing error may be responsible. The rearrangement joins TRBV12-3 or TRBV12-4 to TRBJ1-1; D not resolved. This CDR3 is built from 17 residues. DNA for the CDR3: TGTGCCAGTAGTTTAGCGCGCCAAATGATTTTGAACACTGAAGCTTTCTTT. Translating gives CASSLARQMILNTEAFF.

The chain uses TRBV20-1 and TRBJ2-3; the D gene could be TRBD1 or TRBD2 (6 bases each). The CDR3 contains 14 residues. The germline CDR1 and CDR2 sequences are DFQATT and SNEGSKA (reference sequence). Deletions cut 6 bases from V and 5 bases from J, with 18 bases between. In DNA form, the CDR3 reads TGCAGTGCAAGGGGGGACTTGAAGATAGATACGCAGTATTTT. Protein product: CSARGDLKIDTQYF.

About this clonotype itself: One base away lies a much larger clone, so this may be a sequencing read error. This rearrangement joins TRBV12-3 or TRBV12-4 to TRBJ2-5; 13 nucleotides agree with TRBD2. V shed 8 bases and J 10 bases; nucleotides not matched to a gene: 10. This CDR3 is built from 14 residues. CDR3 residues: CASGTSGRVQSQYF. Written as DNA, the CDR3 is TGTGCCAGCGGAACTAGCGGGAGGGTACAGAGCCAGTACTTC.

A note on this clonotype: With a much larger clone just one base away, this may be a read error. V gene TRBV11-2 combines with J gene TRBJ1-2, with 7 bases fitting TRBD1. The CDR3 runs 15 residues. CDR1 is SGHAT, CDR2 FQNNGV, per germline. This CDR3 reads CACSFKQGLNYGYTF. CDR3 in DNA: TGTGCCTGCAGCTTTAAACAGGGGCTTAACTATGGCTACACCTTC.

This sequence joins TRBV20-1 and TRBJ2-5, with 7 bases matching TRBD2. This CDR3 region has 16 residues. Per germline, CDR1 DFQATT and CDR2 SNEGSKA (reference sequence). V lost 2 bases and J lost 3; bases outside the gene matches: 12. CDR3 sequence (DNA): TGCAGTGCTAGAAATGGGCGGGGGACGAGGAAAGAGACCCAGTACTTC. This translates into CSARNGRGTRKETQYF.